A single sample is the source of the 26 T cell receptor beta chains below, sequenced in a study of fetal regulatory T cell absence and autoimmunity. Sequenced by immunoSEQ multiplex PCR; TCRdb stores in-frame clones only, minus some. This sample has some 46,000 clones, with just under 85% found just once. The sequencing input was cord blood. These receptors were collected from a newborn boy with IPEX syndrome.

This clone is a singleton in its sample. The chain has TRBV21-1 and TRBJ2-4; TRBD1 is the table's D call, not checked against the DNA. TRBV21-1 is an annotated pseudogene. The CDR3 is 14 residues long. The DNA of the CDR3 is TGTGCCAGCCCCAGGGGGCTAGCCAAAAACATTCAGTACTTC. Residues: CASPRGLAKNIQYF.

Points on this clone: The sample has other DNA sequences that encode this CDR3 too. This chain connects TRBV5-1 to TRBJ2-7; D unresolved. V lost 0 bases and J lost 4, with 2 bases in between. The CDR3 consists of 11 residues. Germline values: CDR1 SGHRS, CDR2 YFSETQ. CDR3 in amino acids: CASSLGYEQYF. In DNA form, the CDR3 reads TGCGCCAGCAGCTTGGGGTACGAGCAGTACTTC.

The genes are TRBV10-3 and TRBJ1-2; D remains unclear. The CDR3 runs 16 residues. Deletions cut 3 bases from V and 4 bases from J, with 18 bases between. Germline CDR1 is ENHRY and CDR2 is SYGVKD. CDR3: CAISEYYSAGGYGYTF. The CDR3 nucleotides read TGTGCCATCAGTGAATATTATTCAGCGGGCGGCTATGGCTACACCTTC.

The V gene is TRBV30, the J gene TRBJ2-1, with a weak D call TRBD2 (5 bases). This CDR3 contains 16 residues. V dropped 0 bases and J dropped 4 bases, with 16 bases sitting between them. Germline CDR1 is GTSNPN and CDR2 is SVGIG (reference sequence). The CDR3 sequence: CAWSVPYAERYNEQFF. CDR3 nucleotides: TGTGCCTGGAGTGTACCTTACGCGGAGCGGTACAATGAGCAGTTCTTC. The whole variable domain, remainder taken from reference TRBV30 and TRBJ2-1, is SQTIHQWPATLVQPVGSPLSLECTVEGTSNPNLYWYRQAAGRGLQLLFYSVGIGQISSEVPQNLSASRPQDRQFILSSKKLLLSDSGFYLCAWSVPYAERYNEQFFGPGTRLTVL.

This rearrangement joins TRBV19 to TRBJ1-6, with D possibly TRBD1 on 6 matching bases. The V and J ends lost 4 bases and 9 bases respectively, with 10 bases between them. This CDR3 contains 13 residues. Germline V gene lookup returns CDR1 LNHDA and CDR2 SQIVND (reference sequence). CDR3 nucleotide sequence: TGTGCCAGTAGTACCACAGGGAGTTCACCCCTCCACTTT. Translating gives CASSTTGSSPLHF.

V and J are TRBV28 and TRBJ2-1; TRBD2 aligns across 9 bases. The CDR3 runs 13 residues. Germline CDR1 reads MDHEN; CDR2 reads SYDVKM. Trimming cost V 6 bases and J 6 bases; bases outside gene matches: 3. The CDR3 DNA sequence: TGTGCCAGCAGCCTAGCGGGAATCAATGAGCAGTTCTTC. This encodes CASSLAGINEQFF.

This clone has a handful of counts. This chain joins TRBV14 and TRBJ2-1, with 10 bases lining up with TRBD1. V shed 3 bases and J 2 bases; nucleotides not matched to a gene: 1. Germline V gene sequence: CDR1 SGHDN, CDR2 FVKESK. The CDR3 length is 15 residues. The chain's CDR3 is CASSHGQGAYNEQFF. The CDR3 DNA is TGTGCCAGCAGCCACGGACAGGGGGCCTACAATGAGCAGTTCTTC. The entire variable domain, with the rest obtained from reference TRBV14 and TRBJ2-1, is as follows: EAGVTQFPSHSVIEKGQTVTLRCDPISGHDNLYWYRRVMGKEIKFLLHFVKESKQDESGMPNNRFLAERTGGTYSTLKVQPAELEDSGVYFCASSHGQGAYNEQFFGPGTRLTVL.

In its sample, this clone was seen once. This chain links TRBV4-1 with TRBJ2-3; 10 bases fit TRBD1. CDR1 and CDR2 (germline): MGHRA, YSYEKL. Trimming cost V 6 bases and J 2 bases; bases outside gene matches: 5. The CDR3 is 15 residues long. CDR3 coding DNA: TGCGCCAGCAGACGGACAGGGGGACCCACAGATACGCAGTATTTT. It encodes CASRRTGGPTDTQYF.

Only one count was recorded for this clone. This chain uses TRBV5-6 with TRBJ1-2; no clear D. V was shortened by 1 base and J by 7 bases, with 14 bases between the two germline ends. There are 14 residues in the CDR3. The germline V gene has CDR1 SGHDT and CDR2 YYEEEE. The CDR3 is CASSLSPGMVGYTF. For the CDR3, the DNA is TGTGCCAGCAGCTTGTCCCCGGGTATGGTTGGCTACACCTTC.

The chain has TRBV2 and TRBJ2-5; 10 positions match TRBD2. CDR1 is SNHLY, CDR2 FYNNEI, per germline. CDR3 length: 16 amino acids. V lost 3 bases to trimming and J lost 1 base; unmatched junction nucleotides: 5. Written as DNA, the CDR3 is TGTGCCAGCAGTGAGCCAAGCGGGGGGGCCCAAGAGACCCAGTACTTC. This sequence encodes CASSEPSGGAQETQYF.

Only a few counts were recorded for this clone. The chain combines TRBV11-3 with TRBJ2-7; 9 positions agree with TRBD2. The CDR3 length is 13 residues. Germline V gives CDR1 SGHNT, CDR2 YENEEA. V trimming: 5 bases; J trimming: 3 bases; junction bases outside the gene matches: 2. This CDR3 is CASSPTSGYEQYF. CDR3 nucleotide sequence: TGTGCCAGCAGCCCGACTAGCGGCTACGAGCAGTACTTC.

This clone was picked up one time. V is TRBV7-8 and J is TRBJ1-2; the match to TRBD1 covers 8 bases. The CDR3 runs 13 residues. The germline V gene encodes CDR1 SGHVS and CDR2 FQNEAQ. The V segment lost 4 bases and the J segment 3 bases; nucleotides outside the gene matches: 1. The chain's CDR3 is CASSWGQDYGYTF. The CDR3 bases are TGTGCCAGCAGCTGGGGACAGGACTATGGCTACACCTTC.

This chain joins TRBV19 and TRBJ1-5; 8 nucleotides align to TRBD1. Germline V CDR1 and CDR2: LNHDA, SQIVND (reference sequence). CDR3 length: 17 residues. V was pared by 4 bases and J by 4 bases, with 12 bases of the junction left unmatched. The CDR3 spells CASSTPWGTGGNQPQHF. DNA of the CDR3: TGTGCCAGTAGTACTCCATGGGGGACAGGCGGGAATCAGCCCCAGCATTTT.

The CDR3 spells CASSYPRGQGETQYF. Written as DNA, the CDR3 is TGTGCCAGCAGTTACCCCAGGGGGCAGGGGGAGACCCAGTACTTC. This chain connects TRBV6-5 to TRBJ2-5, with TRBD1 identical over 8 bases. CDR3 length: 15 amino acids. Trimming took 2 bases from V and 5 from J; bases not matched to a gene: 7. Germline-derived CDR1 and CDR2 are MNHEY and SVGAGI.

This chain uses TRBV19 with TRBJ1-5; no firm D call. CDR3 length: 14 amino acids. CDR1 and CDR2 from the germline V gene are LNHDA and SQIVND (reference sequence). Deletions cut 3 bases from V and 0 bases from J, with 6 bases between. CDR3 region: CASSMGGSNQPQHF. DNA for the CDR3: TGTGCCAGTAGTATGGGAGGTAGCAATCAGCCCCAGCATTTT.

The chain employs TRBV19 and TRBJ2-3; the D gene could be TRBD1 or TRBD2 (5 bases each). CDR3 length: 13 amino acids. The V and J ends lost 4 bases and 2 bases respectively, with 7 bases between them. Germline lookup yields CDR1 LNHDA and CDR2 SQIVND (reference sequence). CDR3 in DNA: TGTGCCAGTAGTAGGGGGTACACAGATACGCAGTATTTT. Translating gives CASSRGYTDTQYF.

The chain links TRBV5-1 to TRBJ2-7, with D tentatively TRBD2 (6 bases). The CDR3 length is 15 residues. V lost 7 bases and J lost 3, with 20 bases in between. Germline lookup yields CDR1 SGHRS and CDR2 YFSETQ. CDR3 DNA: TGCGCCAGCGGGGTGGACTATAACTTAATCTACGAGCAGTACTTC. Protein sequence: CASGVDYNLIYEQYF.

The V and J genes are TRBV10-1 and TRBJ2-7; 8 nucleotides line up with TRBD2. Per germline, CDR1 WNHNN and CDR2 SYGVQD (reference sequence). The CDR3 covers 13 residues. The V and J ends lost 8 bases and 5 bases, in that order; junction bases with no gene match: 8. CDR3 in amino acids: CASPGTSGDEQYF. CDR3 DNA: TGCGCCAGCCCTGGGACTAGTGGTGACGAGCAGTACTTC.

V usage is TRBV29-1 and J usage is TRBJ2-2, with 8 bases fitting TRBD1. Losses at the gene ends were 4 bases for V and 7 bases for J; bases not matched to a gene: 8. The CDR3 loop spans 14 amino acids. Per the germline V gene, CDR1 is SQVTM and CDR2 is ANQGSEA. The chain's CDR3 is CSVAWTGRGGELFF. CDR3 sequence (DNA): TGCAGCGTTGCATGGACAGGGCGGGGCGGGGAGCTGTTTTTT.

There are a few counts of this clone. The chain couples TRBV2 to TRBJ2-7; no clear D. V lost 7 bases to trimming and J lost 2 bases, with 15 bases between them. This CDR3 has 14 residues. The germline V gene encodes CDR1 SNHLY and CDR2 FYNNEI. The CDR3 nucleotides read TGTGCCAGCAATAGAATCACAAACCCCTACGAGCAGTACTTC. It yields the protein CASNRITNPYEQYF.

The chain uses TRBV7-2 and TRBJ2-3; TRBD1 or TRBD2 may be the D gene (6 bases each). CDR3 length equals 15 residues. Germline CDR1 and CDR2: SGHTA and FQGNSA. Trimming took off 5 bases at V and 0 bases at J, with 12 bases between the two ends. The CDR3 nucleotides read TGTGCCAGCAGCCTACGGGGGCCCAGCACAGATACGCAGTATTTT. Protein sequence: CASSLRGPSTDTQYF.

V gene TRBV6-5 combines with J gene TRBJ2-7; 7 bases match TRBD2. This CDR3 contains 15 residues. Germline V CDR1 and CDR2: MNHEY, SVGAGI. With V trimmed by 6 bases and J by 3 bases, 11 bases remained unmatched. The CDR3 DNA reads TGTGCCAGCAGCCCCCGGGGGAGGGCCCTCTACGAGCAGTACTTC. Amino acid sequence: CASSPRGRALYEQYF.

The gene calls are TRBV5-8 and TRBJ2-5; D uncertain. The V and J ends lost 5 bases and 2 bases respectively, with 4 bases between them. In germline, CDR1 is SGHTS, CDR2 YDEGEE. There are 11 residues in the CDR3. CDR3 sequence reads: CASRRQETQYF. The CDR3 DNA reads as TGTGCCAGCAGAAGGCAAGAGACCCAGTACTTC.

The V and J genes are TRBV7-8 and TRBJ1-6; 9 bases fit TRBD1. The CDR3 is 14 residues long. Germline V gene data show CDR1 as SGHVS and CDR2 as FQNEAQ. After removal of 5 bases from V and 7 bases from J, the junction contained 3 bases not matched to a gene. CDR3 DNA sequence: TGTGCCAGCAGCGGAGGGACAGGGAATTCACCCCTCCACTTT. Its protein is CASSGGTGNSPLHF.

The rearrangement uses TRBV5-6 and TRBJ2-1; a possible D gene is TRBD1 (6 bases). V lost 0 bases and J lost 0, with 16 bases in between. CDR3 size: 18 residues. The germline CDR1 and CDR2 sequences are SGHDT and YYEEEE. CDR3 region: CASSLDGQGHRSYNEQFF. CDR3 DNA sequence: TGTGCCAGCAGCTTGGACGGGCAGGGGCACCGCTCCTACAATGAGCAGTTCTTC. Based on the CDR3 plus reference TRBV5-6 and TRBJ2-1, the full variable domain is DAGVTQSPTHLIKTRGQQVTLRCSPKSGHDTVSWYQQALGQGPQFIFQYYEEEERQRGNFPDRFSGHQFPNYSSELNVNALLLGDSALYLCASSLDGQGHRSYNEQFFGPGTRLTVL.

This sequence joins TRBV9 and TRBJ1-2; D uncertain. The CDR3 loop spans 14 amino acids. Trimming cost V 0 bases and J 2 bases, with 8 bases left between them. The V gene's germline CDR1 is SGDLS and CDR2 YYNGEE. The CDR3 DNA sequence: TGTGCCAGCAGCGTAGGTATAGGGAACTATGGCTACACCTTC. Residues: CASSVGIGNYGYTF.